One T cell receptor (beta chain) is described in this entry. Antigen specificity is unknown. CDR3 length equals 15 residues. CDR1 LGHNA and CDR2 YNFKEQ come from the germline V gene. V was cut by 1 base and J by 4 bases, with 8 bases left in between. This specimen comes from a study of response to subunit inactivated influenza vaccine. The study's findings and limits: Few additional T cells are recruited per seasonal influenza vaccination, authors suggested.

TCRdb ran MiXCR on the RT-PCR reads and lists one entry per CDR3 protein. The sample has 700,000 to 800,000 distinct CDR3 sequences, around a sixth seen once; the top ten hold about a tenth. The material sequenced was PBMCs from blood, taken around 5 days after vaccination. The chain uses TRBV4-2 and TRBJ2-6; D remains ambiguous. The receptor comes from a man aged 45-65 years who received an inactivated influenza vaccine. CDR3 amino acids: CASSQGSTGANVLTF. The CDR3 nucleotides are TGTGCCAGCAGCCAAGGTTCGACGGGGGCCAACGTCCTGACTTTC.